The rows below give T cell receptor beta chains drawn from one sample of a study of beta chain features in type 1 diabetes. Only in-frame clones appear in the TCRdb table, and some are missing; sequencing was by immunoSEQ multiplex PCR. The repertoire holds 300,000 to 450,000 clones, with roughly 13% as singletons. Sequenced: naive CD4+ T cells from blood. The source of these receptors is a young man in good health. Each CDR3 is given with its conserved first and last residue. D genes are given only for firm matches. Part of the rows lack a size; the others show once, few, many or a class for expanded clones.

clone size | D gene | J gene | V gene | CDR3 DNA | CDR3 protein
few | . | TRBJ1-2 | TRBV29-1 | TGCAGCGTCCATCTAAAAACAGGGTGGAGTGGCTACACCTTC | CSVHLKTGWSGYTF
few | . | TRBJ2-7 | TRBV11-2 | TGTGCCAGCAGATGGTGGGGCGCCAGGGCTTACGAGCAGTACTTC | CASRWWGARAYEQYF
. | . | TRBJ2-1 | TRBV21-1 | TGTGCCAGCTCCATCCAGGCTAGCTCCCCCTACAATGAGCAGTTCTTC | CASSIQASSPYNEQFF
few | . | TRBJ1-1 | TRBV27 | TGTGCCAGCAGTTTCTCGGGTGGGTCGGAAGCTTTCTTT | CASSFSGGSEAFF
few | TRBD2 | TRBJ2-5 | TRBV5-4 | TGTGCCAGCAGCTTAGGGGCGGGAGGAGAAGAGACCCAGTACTTC | CASSLGAGGEETQYF
. | . | TRBJ1-1 | TRBV30 | TGTGCCTGGAGTATCAACAGGGTTATGAACACTGAAGCTTTCTTT | CAWSINRVMNTEAFF
. | . | TRBJ2-3 | TRBV7-3 | TGTGCCAGCAGCTTAAGAAAGACAACCACAGATACGCAGTATTTT | CASSLRKTTTDTQYF
few | TRBD1 | TRBJ2-7 | TRBV18 | TGTGCCAGCTACCCGGGACAGGGAGTCACCTACGAGCAGTACTTC | CASYPGQGVTYEQYF
. | . | TRBJ2-2 | TRBV4-2 | TGTGCCAGCAGCCAGACAGGAGTTCCAGCCATTGCGGAGCTGTTTTTT | CASSQTGVPAIAELFF
. | TRBD1 | TRBJ2-3 | TRBV5-8 | TGTGCCAGCAGCGCACACCGGGACAGGGGGTCAGATACGCAGTATTTT | CASSAHRDRGSDTQYF
. | TRBD1 | TRBJ2-1 | TRBV5-4 | TGTGCCAGCAGCTTAGGACGGGCAGGGGGCAATGAGCAGTTCTTC | CASSLGRAGGNEQFF
once | . | TRBJ2-7 | TRBV10-3 | TGTGCCATCAGTGGACTACCCGGGGGAGAGCAGTACTTC | CAISGLPGGEQYF
. | . | TRBJ2-5 | TRBV5-1 | TGCGCCAGCAGCTCACCGGGGGTGGGGGAGACCCAGTACTTC | CASSSPGVGETQYF
few | . | TRBJ2-7 | TRBV11-2 | TGTGCCAGCAGCAAAAATGCAGGGGCCTACGAGCAGTACTTC | CASSKNAGAYEQYF
few | . | TRBJ1-3 | TRBV30 | TGTGCCTGGCAGTCTGGAAACACCATATATTTT | CAWQSGNTIYF
few | . | TRBJ1-2 | TRBV28 | TGTGCCAGCAGTGCGGACTACTATGGCTACACCTTC | CASSADYYGYTF
. | . | TRBJ1-2 | TRBV7-2 | TGTGCCAGCAGCTTAAACAGGGAGACCTATGGCTACACCTTC | CASSLNRETYGYTF
. | . | TRBJ2-2 | TRBV14 | TGTGCCAGCAGCCTCACGTTACAGGGTCCTGGCCCACTGTTTTTT | CASSLTLQGPGPLFF
. | . | TRBJ2-7 | TRBV19 | TGTGCCAGTAGTATCACTCTTAATTACGAGCAGTACTTC | CASSITLNYEQYF
many | . | TRBJ2-3 | TRBV7-9 | TGTGCCAGCAGCTTAGCCAGCGCCCCAGATACGCAGTATTTT | CASSLASAPDTQYF
. | . | TRBJ2-7 | TRBV21-1 | TGTGCCAGCAGCAAATCACAGGTACCCGATCACGAGCAGTACTTC | CASSKSQVPDHEQYF
few | . | TRBJ1-1 | TRBV29-1 | TGCAGCGTTGAACCACAGAGAAACACTGAAGCTTTCTTT | CSVEPQRNTEAFF
few | . | TRBJ2-7 | TRBV5-6 | TGTGCCAGCAGCTTCGAGCGGGAGCAGTACTTC | CASSFEREQYF
few | . | TRBJ1-3 | TRBV7-9 | TGTGCCAGCAGCCCCCGACAGACCCGCTCTGGAAACACCATATATTTT | CASSPRQTRSGNTIYF
. | . | TRBJ1-2 | TRBV6-5 | TGTGCCAGCAGTTCAGGGCCGCTGGGCTACACCTTC | CASSSGPLGYTF
. | . | TRBJ2-3 | TRBV5-1 | TGCGCCAGCAGGGGGACTGCGAGGGCAGATACGCAGTATTTT | CASRGTARADTQYF
. | . | TRBJ2-1 | TRBV11-2 | TGTGCCAGCAGCTTAAGTCTAGGCTTCGACAATGAGCAGTTCTTC | CASSLSLGFDNEQFF
. | . | TRBJ2-7 | TRBV27 | TGTGCCAGCAGTTTTAAGGGGGTGACCCCTTACGAGCAGTACTTC | CASSFKGVTPYEQYF
few | . | TRBJ2-3 | TRBV7-9 | TGTGCCAGCAGCCTTGTCGTAGATACGCAGTATTTT | CASSLVVDTQYF
. | . | TRBJ1-5 | TRBV19 | TGTGCCAGTAGACCCCCGGCGGGGTCAGGTCAGCCCCAGCATTTT | CASRPPAGSGQPQHF
few | . | TRBJ1-2 | TRBV6-5 | TGTGCCAGCAGTTACTCGGAAGGGGGGGGCTATGGCTACACCTTC | CASSYSEGGGYGYTF
. | . | TRBJ1-3 | TRBV18 | TGTGCCAGCTCACTATTGGACGGGGTCTCTGGAAACACCATATATTTT | CASSLLDGVSGNTIYF
. | TRBD2 | TRBJ2-7 | TRBV30 | TGTGCCTGGACCGCGGGACTAACCTCCTACGAGCAGTACTTC | CAWTAGLTSYEQYF
few | . | TRBJ2-7 | TRBV5-4 | TGTGCCACCCATTGGGGCGCGGACTCCTACGAGCAGTACTTC | CATHWGADSYEQYF
. | . | TRBJ1-2 | TRBV30 | TGTGCCTGGACTGCTACAGGGTTTGGCTACACCTTC | CAWTATGFGYTF
few | . | TRBJ1-2 | TRBV2 | TGTGCCAGCAGGGGCAGGGAACCCTATGGCTACACCTTC | CASRGREPYGYTF
few | . | TRBJ1-5 | TRBV5-1 | TGCGCCAGCAGCTTGGGGCAGAATAGCAATCAGCCCCAGCATTTT | CASSLGQNSNQPQHF
few | . | TRBJ2-1 | TRBV25-1 | TGTGCCAGCATGGTCTACCGGGACTATGAGCAGTTCTTC | CASMVYRDYEQFF